Listed here are 28 T cell receptor beta chains from one sample, sequenced in a study of stem cell transplantation in POMP-related autoinflammatory disease. Profiled with immunoSEQ multiplex PCR; TCRdb holds only in-frame clones, not every one. The data show several thousand clones, 88% seen once. Here the sequenced sample was CD8+ T cells from PBMCs, taken after stem cell transplantation. Receptor source: a human patient with POMP-related autoinflammation and immune dysregulation (PRAID). The T cells may come from the graft donor.

The V and J genes are TRBV11-2 and TRBJ2-1; TRBD2 agrees at 7 bases. From germline, CDR1 is SGHAT and CDR2 FQNNGV. Trimming cost V 3 bases and J 3 bases; bases outside gene matches: 2. The CDR3 loop spans 14 amino acids. CDR3 in amino acids: CASSLAGDYNEQFF. In DNA form, the CDR3 reads TGTGCCAGCAGCTTGGCGGGAGACTACAATGAGCAGTTCTTC.

The DNA of the CDR3 is TGTGCCAGCAGCAAAGGGGGACTAGCGGGAGTTTTGTTGTACAATGAGCAGTTCTTC. Translated: CASSKGGLAGVLLYNEQFF. V and J are TRBV21-1 and TRBJ2-1; the table's TRBD2 call for D was not verified on the DNA. TRBV21-1 is a recognized pseudogene. The CDR3 runs to 19 residues.

This sequence joins TRBV7-8 and TRBJ2-5; TRBD1 agrees at 10 bases. The CDR3 length is 17 residues. V gave up 3 bases and J gave up 1 base; unmatched junction bases: 8. Germline V gene data show CDR1 as SGHVS and CDR2 as FQNEAQ. In nucleotides, the CDR3 is TGTGCCAGCAGCTTCCTCATCGGGACAGGGGTCCAAGAGACCCAGTACTTC. It yields the protein CASSFLIGTGVQETQYF.

The chain combines TRBV11-2 with TRBJ2-7, with TRBD1 matching over 9 bases. The CDR3 is made up of 15 amino acids. CDR1 and CDR2 from the germline V gene are SGHAT and FQNNGV. Germline trimming cut 5 bases from V and 0 bases from J; bases unmatched to any gene: 5. This CDR3 is CASSHRTGDSYEQYF. DNA for the CDR3: TGTGCCAGCAGCCATCGGACAGGGGACTCCTACGAGCAGTACTTC.

This clone was seen once. This chain joins TRBV5-6 and TRBJ1-6; no clear D. Germline values: CDR1 SGHDT, CDR2 YYEEEE. Deletions cut 3 bases from V and 8 bases from J, with 9 bases between. The CDR3 consists of 13 residues. The CDR3 region has the DNA TGTGCCAGCAGCTCCGGTTTGGATTCACCCCTCCACTTT. This encodes CASSSGLDSPLHF.

This clone was seen more than once but under ten times. The V and J genes are TRBV27 and TRBJ2-3; D gene uncertain. The CDR3 has 14 amino acids. Germline V gene data show CDR1 as MNHEY and CDR2 as SMNVEV (reference sequence). The V and J ends lost 2 bases and 1 base respectively, with 7 bases between them. The CDR3 region has the DNA TGTGCCAGCAGTTTAGCGGCAGGCACAGATACGCAGTATTTT. Its protein product is CASSLAAGTDTQYF.

The chain carries TRBV7-8 and TRBJ2-7; D uncertain. V was pared by 3 bases and J by 2 bases, with 11 bases between. CDR3 length: 14 residues. Per germline, CDR1 SGHVS and CDR2 FQNEAQ. CDR3 DNA sequence: TGTGCCAGCAGCTTCGGCAGGAGTGCCTACGAGCAGTACTTC. It codes for CASSFGRSAYEQYF.

V usage is TRBV7-9 and J usage is TRBJ2-1, with no clear D. This CDR3 contains 14 residues. Deletions cut 5 bases from V and 5 bases from J, with 13 bases between. Germline CDR1 reads SEHNR; CDR2 reads FQNEAQ (reference sequence). As DNA, the CDR3 is TGTGCCAGCAGCCCCACGGGCCCCCACAATGAGCAGTTCTTC. It codes for CASSPTGPHNEQFF.

V and J are TRBV27 and TRBJ2-7; D is uncertain. The CDR3 extends over 14 amino acids. CDR1 MNHEY and CDR2 SMNVEV come from the germline V gene (reference sequence). The V gene lost 5 bases and the J gene lost 5 bases, with 16 bases spanning the gap. As DNA, the CDR3 is TGTGCCAGCAGTCCCCGACCCACGGGCGACGAGCAGTACTTC. Translated: CASSPRPTGDEQYF.

J is TRBJ2-2 and V is TRBV19, with 7 bases that match TRBD2. V lost 2 bases to trimming and J lost 3 bases; unmatched junction nucleotides: 6. CDR3 length: 16 amino acids. Germline loops: CDR1 LNHDA, CDR2 SQIVND (reference sequence). CDR3 nucleotide sequence: TGTGCCAGTAGTATATGGCACCGGGGGGACACCGGGGAGCTGTTTTTT. Translation gives CASSIWHRGDTGELFF.

The chain has TRBV28 and TRBJ1-4; 7 nucleotides match TRBD1. Trimming cost V 1 base and J 3 bases; bases outside gene matches: 2. The CDR3 is 15 residues long. Germline CDR1 MDHEN, CDR2 SYDVKM. The CDR3 DNA follows: TGTGCCAGCAGTTTATTGGACAGGCCTAATGAAAAACTGTTTTTT. Protein product: CASSLLDRPNEKLFF.

This clone turned up a few times. The chain is built from TRBV7-9 and TRBJ1-1, with TRBD1 as a possible D gene (6 bases). The V and J ends lost 5 bases and 3 bases respectively, with 16 bases between them. CDR3 length: 15 residues. Germline lookup yields CDR1 SEHNR and CDR2 FQNEAQ (reference sequence). CDR3 bases: TGTGCCAGCAGCCACGCCCTTAGGGGGGACACTGAAGCTTTCTTT. This translates into CASSHALRGDTEAFF.

The chain recombines TRBV3-1 (or the pseudogene TRBV3-2) with TRBJ2-5, with D perhaps assigned TRBD1 or TRBD2 (6 bases each). From germline, CDR1 is LGHDT and CDR2 YNNKEL (reference sequence). CDR3 length: 14 residues. V was cut by 0 bases and J by 5 bases, with 10 bases left in between. In DNA form, the CDR3 reads TGTGCCAGCAGCCAAGAGACGGGGGCGGAGACCCAGTACTTC. It specifies CASSQETGAETQYF.

The table lists this clone with a count of one. The chain employs TRBV5-6 and TRBJ2-1; TRBD2 matches at 9 bases. V shed 1 base and J 4 bases; nucleotides not matched to a gene: 6. The CDR3 consists of 16 residues. Germline V gene data show CDR1 as SGHDT and CDR2 as YYEEEE. The CDR3 DNA follows: TGTGCCAGCAGCTTGAATGGGCGGGAGGGTTACAATGAGCAGTTCTTC. Protein sequence: CASSLNGREGYNEQFF.

V is TRBV7-7 and J is TRBJ2-5; a weak D match, TRBD2 (6 bases). V gave up 1 base and J gave up 5 bases, with 14 bases separating them. CDR3 length: 15 residues. CDR1 and CDR2 (germline): SSHAT, FNYEAQ (reference sequence). The DNA for the CDR3 is TGTGCCAGCAGCTTAGGGGACCAACGGGGGGAGACCCAGTACTTC. The encoded protein is CASSLGDQRGETQYF.

The table lists this clone with a few counts. The chain recombines TRBV7-9 with TRBJ2-7; D unresolved. CDR1 is SEHNR, CDR2 FQNEAQ, per germline (reference sequence). This CDR3 region has 13 residues. The germline V and J ends were trimmed by 8 bases and 3 bases, with 14 bases remaining between them. CDR3 loop: CASRGAPGYEQYF. The CDR3 DNA is TGTGCCAGCCGAGGAGCCCCGGGCTACGAGCAGTACTTC.

This chain connects TRBV5-6 to TRBJ1-3; 9 nucleotides align to TRBD1. J gave up 7 bases and V 4 bases, and 6 bases lay outside the gene matches. This CDR3 is built from 14 residues. From germline, CDR1 is SGHDT and CDR2 YYEEEE. CDR3 sequence: CASSPGQGRNTIYF. As DNA, the CDR3 is TGTGCCAGCAGCCCGGGACAGGGTAGGAACACCATATATTTT. Variable domain in full (rest from reference TRBV5-6 and TRBJ1-3): DAGVTQSPTHLIKTRGQQVTLRCSPKSGHDTVSWYQQALGQGPQFIFQYYEEEERQRGNFPDRFSGHQFPNYSSELNVNALLLGDSALYLCASSPGQGRNTIYFGEGSWLTVV.

The chain uses TRBV7-9 and TRBJ2-3, with D possibly TRBD1 on 6 matching bases. Germline V gene data show CDR1 as SEHNR and CDR2 as FQNEAQ (reference sequence). The CDR3 consists of 16 residues. Trimming pared 4 bases from V and 6 bases from J, leaving 20 bases between. The CDR3 loop is CASSSRGKGPSDTQYF. The CDR3 DNA reads as TGTGCCAGCAGCTCCAGGGGAAAGGGACCCTCTGATACGCAGTATTTT.

V gene TRBV7-3 combines with J gene TRBJ2-3, with 7 bases lining up with TRBD2. This CDR3 is 14 amino acids long. The germline V gene encodes CDR1 SGHTA and CDR2 FQGTGA. V gave up 5 bases and J gave up 2 bases; unmatched junction bases: 4. In DNA, the CDR3 is TGTGCCAGCAGCCAAAGCGGGAACACAGATACGCAGTATTTT. Translated, it gives CASSQSGNTDTQYF.

This clone has a handful of counts. The chain uses TRBV13 and TRBJ2-2, with a weak D call TRBD2 (5 bases). V shed 6 bases and J shed 6 bases, with 17 bases lying between them. The CDR3 loop spans 15 amino acids. Germline lookup yields CDR1 PRHDT and CDR2 FYEKMQ (reference sequence). The CDR3 coding sequence is TGTGCCAGCAGTAGTGACTACCAGTCCCCCGGGGAGCTGTTTTTT. Translation: CASSSDYQSPGELFF.

The chain carries TRBV28 and TRBJ2-1; 9 positions agree with TRBD1. With V trimmed by 6 bases and J by 0 bases, 3 bases remained unmatched. Germline CDR1 is MDHEN and CDR2 is SYDVKM. This CDR3 comprises 15 residues. The CDR3, as DNA: TGTGCCAGCAGATGGGGACAGGGCTCCTACAATGAGCAGTTCTTC. It translates to CASRWGQGSYNEQFF.

The gene calls are TRBV6-6 and TRBJ2-2; 8 nucleotides line up with TRBD2. This CDR3 comprises 17 residues. The ends lost 5 bases at V and 7 bases at J; junction bases unmatched: 15. CDR1 is MNHNY, CDR2 SVGAGI, per germline (reference sequence). CDR3 in DNA: TGTGCCAGCAGTCTCAATCCGATGGGACTAGAGAGCGGGGAGCTGTTTTTT. It is translated as CASSLNPMGLESGELFF.

The genes are TRBV27 and TRBJ2-3; D may be TRBD1 or TRBD2 (6 bases each). Germline assignment: CDR1 MNHEY and CDR2 SMNVEV (reference sequence). There are 15 residues in the CDR3. V lost 2 bases to trimming and J lost 5 bases, with 14 bases between them. The CDR3 protein is CASSLGGRGGDTQYF. In nucleotides, the CDR3 is TGTGCCAGCAGTTTAGGGGGGCGAGGGGGAGATACGCAGTATTTT.

The chain carries TRBV27 and TRBJ1-4; D remains ambiguous. The CDR3 extends over 12 amino acids. The germline V gene encodes CDR1 MNHEY and CDR2 SMNVEV (reference sequence). Trimming pared 2 bases from V and 4 bases from J, leaving 2 bases between. The CDR3 spells CASSLDNEKLFF. In DNA, the CDR3 is TGTGCCAGCAGTTTAGATAATGAAAAACTGTTTTTT.

The J gene is TRBJ2-5, the V gene TRBV19, with a tentative D call TRBD2 (6 bases). Per germline, CDR1 LNHDA and CDR2 SQIVND (reference sequence). The CDR3 runs 16 residues. Trimming took 6 bases from V and 5 from J, leaving 22 bases between them. For the CDR3, the DNA is TGTGCCAGTAGCCCGCTTGGTGGGGGGATCGTGGAGACCCAGTACTTC. Translating gives CASSPLGGGIVETQYF. Variable domain in full (rest from reference TRBV19 and TRBJ2-5): DGGITQSPKYLFRKEGQNVTLSCEQNLNHDAMYWYRQDPGQGLRLIYYSQIVNDFQKGDIAEGYSVSREKKESFPLTVTSAQKNPTAFYLCASSPLGGGIVETQYFGPGTRLLVL.

This clone is large in the sample. The V call is TRBV4-1, the J call TRBJ1-1; D gene ambiguous. Germline loops: CDR1 MGHRA, CDR2 YSYEKL. CDR3 length: 14 amino acids. Trimming took 1 base from V and 1 from J, leaving 7 bases between them. CDR3 loop: CASSQVFTNTEAFF. The CDR3 DNA reads TGCGCCAGCAGCCAAGTTTTCACGAACACTGAAGCTTTCTTT.

The chain has TRBV10-1 and TRBJ2-7, with D unresolved. Trimming removed 3 bases from V and 2 bases from J, with 5 bases in between. The CDR3 sequence is 12 residues long. Germline loops: CDR1 WNHNN, CDR2 SYGVQD (reference sequence). CDR3 DNA: TGCGCCAGCAGTGACGCGGCCTACGAGCAGTACTTC. This gives the protein CASSDAAYEQYF.

The CDR3 region is CASSPRHALNTEAFF. The CDR3 DNA follows: TGTGCCAGCTCACCACGGCACGCTTTGAACACTGAAGCTTTCTTT. V and J are TRBV18 and TRBJ1-1; D not resolved. V dropped 1 base and J dropped 0 bases, with 9 bases sitting between them. The V gene's germline CDR1 is KGHSH and CDR2 LQKENI. This CDR3 is built from 15 residues.